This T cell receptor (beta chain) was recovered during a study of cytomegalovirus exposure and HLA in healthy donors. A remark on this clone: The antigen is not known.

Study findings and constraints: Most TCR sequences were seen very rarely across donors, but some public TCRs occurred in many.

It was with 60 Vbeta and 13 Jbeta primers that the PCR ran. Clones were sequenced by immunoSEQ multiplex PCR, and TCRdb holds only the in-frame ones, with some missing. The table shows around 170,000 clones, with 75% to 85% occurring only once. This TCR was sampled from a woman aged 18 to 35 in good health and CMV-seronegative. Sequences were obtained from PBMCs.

Here the CDR3 reads CASSQGADRVPGELFF. CDR3 in DNA: TGCGCCAGCAGCCAAGGGGCTGACAGGGTCCCCGGGGAGCTGTTTTTT. The rearrangement uses TRBV4-1 and TRBJ2-2; 7 bases are shared with TRBD1. The germline V gene encodes CDR1 MGHRA and CDR2 YSYEKL. The CDR3 totals 16 residues. The junction had 8 bases not matched to a gene; V was cut back by 1 base and J by 6 bases.